The 31 T cell receptor beta chains reported below all come from one sample, sequenced in a study of blood T cells in healthy people across ages. With a J-beta primer mix and a sample-barcoded 5' primer, a second PCR ran roughly 7 to 11 cycles. TCRdb called the 5' RACE reads again in MiXCR, with one record for every CDR3 protein. This sample has approximately 800,000 distinct CDR3 sequences, with roughly 40% found just once. Sequenced material: blood. Receptor source: a man younger than 35 in good health.

The table lists this clonotype with many counts. The chain has TRBV7-9 and TRBJ1-2; the D is unclear. This CDR3 comprises 12 residues. Germline-derived CDR1 and CDR2 are SEHNR and FQNEAQ (reference sequence). The ends were cut back, 2 bases at V and 8 bases at J, with 9 bases in the middle. As DNA, the CDR3 is TGTGCCAGCAGCTTAACTGCCAACGGCTACACCTTC. Protein sequence: CASSLTANGYTF.

At least ten counts were recorded for this clonotype. This chain joins TRBV5-1 and TRBJ2-3; 8 bases map to TRBD1. The CDR3 is 15 residues long. Per germline, CDR1 SGHRS and CDR2 YFSETQ. Losses at the gene ends were 0 bases for V and 3 bases for J; bases not matched to a gene: 3. The CDR3 loop reads CASSLDGQGTDTQYF. The CDR3 bases are TGCGCCAGCAGCTTGGATGGACAGGGTACAGATACGCAGTATTTT.

This clonotype was detected many times. The chain has TRBV28 and TRBJ2-7; no reliable D call. CDR3 length: 13 amino acids. V dropped 5 bases and J dropped 0 bases, with 8 bases sitting between them. Germline V CDR1 and CDR2: MDHEN, SYDVKM. CDR3 sequence reads: CASSGQSSYEQYF. DNA of the CDR3: TGTGCCAGCAGTGGGCAGAGCTCCTACGAGCAGTACTTC.

This clonotype was seen only a few times. The rearrangement uses TRBV7-9 and TRBJ1-2; 7 bases fit TRBD1. Germline V gene sequence: CDR1 SEHNR, CDR2 FQNEAQ (reference sequence). V lost 5 bases, J lost 7 bases, and 7 bases stayed unmatched. CDR3 length: 13 amino acids. The CDR3 loop reads CASSPGQHFGYTF. The CDR3 DNA follows: TGTGCCAGCAGCCCGGGACAGCATTTTGGCTACACCTTC.

This sequence joins TRBV20-1 and TRBJ2-5; D gene unclear. The V and J ends lost 5 bases and 7 bases respectively, with 8 bases between them. Looked up from germline, CDR1 is DFQATT and CDR2 is SNEGSKA (reference sequence). This CDR3 comprises 10 residues. Here the CDR3 reads CSAPWGTQYF. The CDR3, as DNA: TGCAGTGCTCCGTGGGGGACCCAGTACTTC.

This clonotype has at least ten counts. The chain joins TRBV7-2 to TRBJ2-3; TRBD2 might be the D (6 bases). The germline V gene encodes CDR1 SGHTA and CDR2 FQGNSA. CDR3 length: 14 amino acids. V lost 5 bases and J 2 bases, leaving 11 bases between the germline ends. The CDR3 loop reads CASSPRGDTDTQYF. CDR3 bases: TGTGCCAGCAGCCCGCGGGGCGACACAGATACGCAGTATTTT.

CDR3 in amino acids: CASSPNRGSYNEQYF. Here the CDR3 DNA reads TGTGCCAGCAGTCCAAACAGGGGATCCTACAATGAGCAGTACTTC. This chain joins TRBV12-3 or TRBV12-4 and TRBJ2-7, with TRBD1 matching over 7 bases. With 5 bases clipped from V and 7 bases from J, the junction kept 14 bases outside the gene matches. The CDR3 spans 15 residues.

The chain employs TRBV12-3 or TRBV12-4 and TRBJ1-6, with TRBD1 matching over 10 bases. The CDR3 runs to 14 residues. V trimming: 6 bases; J trimming: 8 bases; junction bases outside the gene matches: 4. CDR3 loop: CASSHDRGHSPLHF. CDR3 sequence (DNA): TGTGCCAGCAGCCACGACAGGGGGCATTCACCCCTCCACTTT.

This clonotype was seen a handful of times. The V gene is TRBV4-3, the J gene TRBJ1-2, with a tentative D call TRBD1 (5 bases). Between the trimmed V and J ends, which lost 3 bases and 1 base, there was a span of 15 bases. The V gene's germline CDR1 is LGHNA and CDR2 YSLEER. The CDR3 is 16 residues long. The CDR3 coding sequence is TGCGCCAGCAGCCAGAGTAGACAGAGAAATAACTATGGCTACACCTTC. It specifies CASSQSRQRNNYGYTF.

The chain couples TRBV28 to TRBJ2-7; the D is unclear. V lost 3 bases to trimming and J lost 1 base, with 13 bases between them. Germline CDR1 and CDR2: MDHEN and SYDVKM. The CDR3 is 15 amino acids. The CDR3 spells CASSFGGRGSYEQYF. CDR3 DNA sequence: TGTGCCAGCAGTTTCGGTGGGCGAGGTTCCTACGAGCAGTACTTC.

This clonotype was seen only a few times. The chain has TRBV12-5 and TRBJ2-3, with D perhaps matching TRBD2 (6 bases). The CDR3 covers 16 residues. Trimming stripped 6 bases from V and 0 bases from J, with 16 bases between. Germline V CDR1 and CDR2: LGHNT, FRNRAP. CDR3 amino acids: CASGTGSSSSTDTQYF. The CDR3 DNA is TGTGCTAGTGGGACCGGGAGCAGCTCTAGCACAGATACGCAGTATTTT.

The chain recombines TRBV30 with TRBJ1-2; D call uncertain. The CDR3 contains 12 residues. CDR1 GTSNPN and CDR2 SVGIG come from the germline V gene (reference sequence). Trimming removed 1 base at V and 4 bases at J, with 7 bases between. The CDR3, as DNA: TGTGCCTGGAGTGCGGCCGCCTATGGCTACACCTTC. This sequence encodes CAWSAAAYGYTF.

With regard to this clonotype: Given a much more abundant clone one base away, this may be a read error. The chain is built from TRBV20-1 and TRBJ2-5; D is possibly TRBD1 (6 bases). The DNA matches TRBJ2-7 better at its end, which makes the J call doubtful. This CDR3 contains 14 residues. Germline V lookup: CDR1 DFQATT, CDR2 SNEGSKA (reference sequence). In DNA form, the CDR3 reads TGCAATGCTCGAGGGACCGACAGGACCTACGAGCAGTACTTC. The encoded protein is CNARGTDRTYEQYF.

This clonotype was recorded only once. The chain is built from TRBV25-1 and TRBJ2-5; a weak D match, TRBD1 (5 bases). Germline loops: CDR1 MGHDK, CDR2 SYGVNS. This CDR3 region has 14 residues. V was clipped by 8 bases and J by 0 bases, with 13 bases between them. This CDR3 reads CASAPQGDQETQYF. The CDR3 nucleotides read TGTGCCAGCGCCCCACAAGGGGACCAAGAGACCCAGTACTTC.

This clonotype has a count of ten or more. The J gene is TRBJ2-7, the V gene TRBV7-6, with TRBD1 matching 9 bases. J gave up 4 bases and V 0 bases, and 1 base lay outside the gene matches. This CDR3 spans 14 amino acids. The germline CDR1 and CDR2 sequences are SGHVS and FNYEAQ. The CDR3 DNA reads TGTGCCAGCAGCTTAGCGGGACAGGGTTACGAGCAGTACTTC. Its translation: CASSLAGQGYEQYF.

This chain links TRBV12-3 or TRBV12-4 with TRBJ2-7; maybe TRBD2 (6 bases). This CDR3 has 14 amino acids. V was cut by 8 bases and J by 4 bases, with 18 bases left in between. The CDR3 loop is CASGEGASVYEQYF. CDR3 in DNA: TGTGCCAGCGGAGAAGGGGCTAGCGTGTACGAGCAGTACTTC.

J is TRBJ1-3 and V is TRBV12-3 or TRBV12-4, with no clear D. The CDR3 is made up of 15 amino acids. Trimming cost V 2 bases and J 2 bases, with 10 bases left between them. The DNA for the CDR3 is TGTGCCAGCAGTTTATCCGCTATCGCTGGAAACACCATATATTTT. It encodes CASSLSAIAGNTIYF.

This chain connects TRBV10-2 to TRBJ1-6; weak D call: TRBD1 (6 bases). There are 12 residues in the CDR3. Trimming took off 7 bases at V and 10 bases at J, with 11 bases between the two ends. From germline, CDR1 is WSHSY and CDR2 SAAADI. The CDR3 sequence: CASNYRESPLHF. CDR3 nucleotides: TGCGCCAGCAATTACAGGGAATCACCCCTCCACTTT.

This clonotype was recorded at least ten times. V and J are TRBV29-1 and TRBJ2-3; D not resolved. Germline V gene lookup returns CDR1 SQVTM and CDR2 ANQGSEA. The V end was cut by 1 base, the J end by 2 bases, with 7 bases between. This CDR3 contains 13 residues. CDR3 loop: CSVEGRATDTQYF. The DNA for the CDR3 is TGCAGCGTTGAAGGCAGAGCCACAGATACGCAGTATTTT.

The chain recombines TRBV7-2 with TRBJ2-4, with 8 bases identical to TRBD1. The DNA end is more similar to TRBJ2-5, so the J call may be wrong. CDR1 is SGHTA, CDR2 FQGNSA, per germline. The CDR3 contains 17 residues. The CDR3: CASSFSPRDRRQETQYF. The CDR3 bases are TGTGCCAGCAGCTTCTCCCCCCGGGACAGGCGACAAGAGACCCAGTACTTC.

CDR3 bases: TGTGCCAGCAGTCCCCGGACCCTGGGGAACACTGAAGCTTTCTTT. As protein: CASSPRTLGNTEAFF. The genes are TRBV12-3 or TRBV12-4 and TRBJ1-1; D remains ambiguous. The CDR3 consists of 15 residues. V was pared by 5 bases and J by 1 base, with 14 bases between.

This chain connects TRBV29-1 to TRBJ2-1; weak D call: TRBD2 (6 bases). Per germline, CDR1 SQVTM and CDR2 ANQGSEA. CDR3 size: 14 residues. Between the trimmed V and J ends, which lost 1 base and 6 bases, there was a span of 13 bases. The CDR3 protein is CSVEAGVSFNEQFF. In nucleotides, the CDR3 is TGCAGCGTTGAAGCGGGAGTATCATTCAATGAGCAGTTCTTC.

This clonotype was counted between two and nine times. This chain joins TRBV21-1 and TRBJ2-5; the listed D gene, TRBD1, was not tested against the DNA. TRBV21-1 is noted as a pseudogene. CDR3 length equals 13 residues. The CDR3, as DNA: TGTGCCAGCCTACAGGGATCAGGGGAGACCCAGTACTTC. Translated, it gives CASLQGSGETQYF.

This clonotype showed up just a few times. This sequence joins TRBV7-2 and TRBJ2-1, with 7 bases fitting TRBD1. V dropped 5 bases and J dropped 3; count of bases not matched to a gene: 10. Germline V CDR1 and CDR2: SGHTA, FQGNSA. CDR3 length: 16 amino acids. The CDR3 reads CASSPPNRGFYNEQFF. The CDR3 DNA reads as TGTGCCAGCAGCCCCCCGAACAGGGGTTTCTACAATGAGCAGTTCTTC.

This clonotype appeared a few times. The V gene is TRBV7-9, the J gene TRBJ1-1; D unresolved. CDR1 is SEHNR and CDR2 is FQNEAQ in the germline V gene (reference sequence). The CDR3 sequence is 13 residues long. Trimming removed 0 bases at V and 6 bases at J, with 8 bases between. CDR3 nucleotides: TGTGCCAGCAGCTTAGCGCCGGGTCCTGAAGCTTTCTTT. It specifies CASSLAPGPEAFF. The full variable domain, rest sourced from reference TRBV7-9 and TRBJ1-1, is DTGVSQNPRHKITKRGQNVTFRCDPISEHNRLYWYRQTLGQGPEFLTYFQNEAQLEKSRLLSDRFSAERPKGSFSTLEIQRTEQGDSAMYLCASSLAPGPEAFFGQGTRLTVV.

About this clonotype: It may be a read error: a sequence one base away is much more abundant. The chain joins TRBV20-1 to TRBJ2-5; no definite D call. V dropped 6 bases and J dropped 2 bases, with 13 bases sitting between them. The CDR3 covers 13 residues. Germline-derived CDR1 and CDR2 are DFQATT and SNEGSKA (reference sequence). CDR3 loop: CSARHALQETQYF. CDR3 in DNA: TGCAGTGCGAGACACGCGCTGCAAGAGACCCAGTACTTC.

This clonotype was counted between two and nine times. V gene TRBV4-2 combines with J gene TRBJ2-7, with no clear D. Trimming shortened V by 4 bases and J by 7 bases, and 14 bases separated the two germline ends. CDR3 length: 13 amino acids. CDR1 is LGHNA, CDR2 YNFKEQ, per germline. The CDR3 here is CASSPGTVDEQYF. The CDR3 coding sequence is TGTGCCAGCAGCCCCGGAACAGTCGATGAGCAGTACTTC.

This clonotype was recorded at least ten times. The J gene is TRBJ1-2, the V gene TRBV27, with D unresolved. With 4 bases removed from V and 2 bases from J, the gap between germline ends came to 8 bases. From germline, CDR1 is MNHEY and CDR2 SMNVEV (reference sequence). This CDR3 has 13 residues. This CDR3 reads CASSWAGNYGYTF. The DNA of the CDR3 is TGTGCCAGCAGTTGGGCGGGAAACTATGGCTACACCTTC.

On this clonotype itself: A much larger clone differs by one base, so this may be a read error. The chain uses TRBV29-1 and TRBJ1-1; unclear D gene. Between the trimmed V and J ends, which lost 4 bases and 5 bases, there was a span of 17 bases. In germline, CDR1 is SQVTM, CDR2 ANQGSEA. This CDR3 is built from 14 residues. CDR3 in amino acids: CSVVNRARVTEAFF. CDR3 in DNA: TGCAGCGTTGTGAATAGGGCGAGGGTGACTGAAGCTTTCTTT.

V is TRBV12-3 or TRBV12-4 and J is TRBJ1-5, with a tentative D call TRBD1 (5 bases). V was trimmed by 6 bases and J by 3 bases, leaving 15 bases between them. This CDR3 contains 15 residues. Here the CDR3 DNA reads TGTGCCAGCAGCCTGGCCGGCAGGGACAATCAGCCCCAGCATTTT. Protein product: CASSLAGRDNQPQHF.

This chain uses TRBV12-3 or TRBV12-4 with TRBJ2-1; 7 bases line up with TRBD2. V lost 4 bases to trimming and J lost 14 bases; unmatched junction nucleotides: 14. The CDR3 is 14 amino acids. CDR3 sequence reads: CASSWGGGLGVKFF. CDR3 nucleotide sequence: TGTGCCAGCAGTTGGGGGGGAGGACTCGGAGTGAAGTTCTTC.